This TCR beta chain was observed in a study of blood T cell repertoires in COVID-19. Study at large: COVID-19 samples collected from the United States, Italy and Spain covered acute and convalescent phases. In each case, the material was cDNA or gDNA derived from T cells, B-cell-depleted T cells, or PBMCs.

How the authors handled the data: Amplified reference gene primers provided the basis for estimating nucleated cell counts. Data came from immunoSEQ multiplex PCR; TCRdb stores just in-frame clones and leaves some out. V and J calls and clone size are those listed in that table; D and trimming were worked out from the DNA. The table lists more than 95,000 clones, 70% to 90% of them singletons, with more than 1.5% in the top ten. The CDR3 runs 12 residues. The germline V and J ends were trimmed by 2 bases and 7 bases, with 9 bases remaining between them. Germline values: CDR1 SGHNT, CDR2 YYREEE (reference sequence).

This TCR came from a human donor in a cohort sampled during active COVID-19. The rearrangement links TRBV5-4 to TRBJ2-5, with D tentatively TRBD1 (6 bases). The specimen was peripheral blood. CDR3 DNA sequence: TGTGCCAGCAGCTTAGAAGGGGGGACCCAGTACTTC. This gives the protein CASSLEGGTQYF.